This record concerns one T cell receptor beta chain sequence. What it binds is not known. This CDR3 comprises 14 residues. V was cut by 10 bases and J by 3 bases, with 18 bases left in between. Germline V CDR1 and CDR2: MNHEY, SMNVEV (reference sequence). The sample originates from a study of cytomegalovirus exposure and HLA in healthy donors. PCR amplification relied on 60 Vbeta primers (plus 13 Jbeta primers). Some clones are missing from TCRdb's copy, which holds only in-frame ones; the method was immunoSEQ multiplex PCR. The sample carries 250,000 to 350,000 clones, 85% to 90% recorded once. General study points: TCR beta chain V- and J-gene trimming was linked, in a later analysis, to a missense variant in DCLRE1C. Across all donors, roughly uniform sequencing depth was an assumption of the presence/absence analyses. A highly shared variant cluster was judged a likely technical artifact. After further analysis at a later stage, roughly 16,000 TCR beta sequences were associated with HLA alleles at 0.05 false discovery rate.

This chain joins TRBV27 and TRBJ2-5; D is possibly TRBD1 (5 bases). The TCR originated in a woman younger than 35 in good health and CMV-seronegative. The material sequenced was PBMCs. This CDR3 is CATRQGPAKETQYF. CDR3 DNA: TGTGCCACGAGGCAGGGTCCCGCCAAAGAGACCCAGTACTTC.